Only a few counts were recorded for the clone carrying this TCR beta chain. The target antigen is unknown. This specimen belongs to a study of post-analysis software for immune sequencing data. Across the whole study: Courses of disease covered relapsing-remitting, secondary progressive and progressive-relapsing multiple sclerosis.

This CDR3 has 12 residues. Germline assignment: CDR1 DFQATT and CDR2 SNEGSKA (reference sequence). The J segment lost 2 bases and the V segment lost 8 bases, leaving 3 bases of the junction unmatched. Built from TCR beta cDNA, the libraries had unique molecular identifiers in them. The source material, about 0.9 to 10 million T cells, gave rise to roughly 500,000 cDNA molecules. A single record per CDR3 protein comes from TCRdb applying MiXCR to the PCR reads. The sample yields some 450,000 distinct CDR3 sequences, roughly 46% seen once. General observations from the study: Controls significantly exceeded multiple sclerosis patients in normalized Chao1 diversity. Five TRBV segments appeared more often in patients than in controls, and TRBV5-6, TRBV5-1 and TRBV20-1 were among these. Those samples that were prepared in the same batch co-clustered strongly by F measure.

The material sequenced was blood. The sequence derives from a girl aged 10 to 17 with multiple sclerosis. The chain carries TRBV20-1 and TRBJ1-2, with 9 bases fitting TRBD1. The CDR3 is CSYRGPNYGYTF. DNA of the CDR3: TGCAGTTACAGGGGGCCAAACTATGGCTACACCTTC.